Each of the 17 T cell receptor beta chains below was sequenced from the same sample in a study of T-cell reconstitution after alpha-beta-depleted transplantation in children. Unique molecular identifiers were incorporated during preparation of the TCRbeta library. A single record per CDR3 protein comes from TCRdb applying MiXCR to the PCR reads. The sample lists about 980,000 distinct CDR3 sequences; roughly 31% were seen once. The sample here was PBMCs, mostly from graft donor cells, taken 360 days after TCRalphabeta/CD19-depleted stem cell transplant. These receptors originate from a boy in the first two years of life who had a stem cell transplant for SCID, so the T cells may come from the graft donor.

The rearrangement joins TRBV6-5 to TRBJ2-4; D is tentatively TRBD1 or TRBD2 (5 bases each). The CDR3 spans 15 residues. Trimming cost V 4 bases and J 4 bases, with 14 bases left between them. Germline CDR1 is MNHEY and CDR2 is SVGAGI. In DNA, the CDR3 is TGTGCCAGCAGTTCCTATGGGGGAGCTAAAAACATTCAGTACTTC. Protein sequence: CASSSYGGAKNIQYF.

This clonotype was found many times. This chain links TRBV5-1 with TRBJ2-1, with 14 bases identical to TRBD2. Trimming removed 4 bases from V and 4 bases from J; junction bases left unmatched: 7. Germline V gives CDR1 SGHRS, CDR2 YFSETQ. There are 17 residues in the CDR3. The CDR3 bases are TGCGCCAGCAGCGCCGGGACTAGCGGGGGCTTATACAATGAGCAGTTCTTC. This sequence encodes CASSAGTSGGLYNEQFF.

The chain is built from TRBV6-4 and TRBJ2-3, with 7 bases aligning to TRBD2. Germline V gene data show CDR1 as MRHNA and CDR2 as SNTAGT. The V gene end was trimmed by 4 bases and the J gene end by 1 base; junction bases not matched to a gene: 2. This CDR3 comprises 14 residues. The CDR3 bases are TGTGCCAGCAGTGCCGCGGGGGGCACAGATACGCAGTATTTT. Translation: CASSAAGGTDTQYF.

Written as DNA, the CDR3 is TGCGCCAGCAGTCCTGGTCCGCAGGGGGCGAATGGCTACACCTTC. Encoded protein: CASSPGPQGANGYTF. V usage is TRBV5-1 and J usage is TRBJ1-2; 8 bases fit TRBD1. The CDR3 has 15 residues. The germline gives CDR1 SGHRS, CDR2 YFSETQ. With V trimmed by 5 bases and J by 6 bases, 12 bases remained unmatched.

The table lists this clonotype with a few counts. This rearrangement joins TRBV4-3 to TRBJ1-3; TRBD1 is a possible D gene (5 bases). This CDR3 spans 14 amino acids. Germline values: CDR1 LGHNA, CDR2 YSLEER. V lost 1 base and J lost 7, with 11 bases in between. The CDR3 is CASSQGRGANTIYF. The CDR3, as DNA: TGCGCCAGCAGCCAAGGAAGGGGCGCGAACACCATATATTTT.

This clonotype was picked up one time. The chain is built from TRBV4-3 and TRBJ2-3; D call uncertain. The germline V and J ends were trimmed by 1 base and 6 bases, with 11 bases remaining between them. In germline, CDR1 is LGHNA, CDR2 YSLEER. The CDR3 contains 14 residues. CDR3 residues: CASSQGSRLDTQYF. CDR3 bases: TGCGCCAGCAGCCAAGGGAGCAGACTGGATACGCAGTATTTT.

This clonotype came up a few times. V is TRBV20-1 and J is TRBJ2-7, with 9 positions matching TRBD1. The V gene end was trimmed by 0 bases and the J gene end by 5 bases; junction bases not matched to a gene: 8. Germline assignment: CDR1 DFQATT and CDR2 SNEGSKA (reference sequence). This CDR3 has 15 amino acids. CDR3 amino acids: CSARDEGTGWDEQYF. For the CDR3, the DNA is TGCAGTGCTAGAGATGAGGGGACAGGGTGGGACGAGCAGTACTTC.

This chain joins TRBV20-1 and TRBJ1-2, with D uncertain. The length of the CDR3 is 13 residues. Germline CDR1 and CDR2: DFQATT and SNEGSKA (reference sequence). The CDR3 protein is CSANKRAGYGYTF. CDR3 in DNA: TGCAGCGCAAACAAACGAGCTGGCTATGGCTACACCTTC.

The J gene is TRBJ2-2, the V gene TRBV6-5; D possibly corresponds to TRBD1 (5 bases). CDR3 size: 16 residues. Trimming removed 0 bases from V and 5 bases from J, with 13 bases in between. The germline V gene encodes CDR1 MNHEY and CDR2 SVGAGI. DNA of the CDR3: TGTGCCAGCAGTTACTCGACGGTGACAGCTACCGGGGAGCTGTTTTTT. It encodes CASSYSTVTATGELFF.

This clonotype was counted between two and nine times. The chain combines TRBV6-5 with TRBJ2-1; the D gene could be TRBD1 or TRBD2 (7 bases each). Germline values: CDR1 MNHEY, CDR2 SVGAGI. The CDR3 has 14 residues. V dropped 6 bases and J dropped 7 bases, with 16 bases sitting between them. For the CDR3, the DNA is TGTGCCAGCAGCCAGCAGGGGGGGGGGAATGAGCAGTTCTTC. Translated: CASSQQGGGNEQFF.

This chain links TRBV28 with TRBJ2-5; TRBD1 is a possible D gene (6 bases). This CDR3 contains 16 residues. Trimming removed 6 bases from V and 2 bases from J, with 19 bases in between. Germline V gene lookup returns CDR1 MDHEN and CDR2 SYDVKM. The CDR3 DNA follows: TGTGCCAGCAGCCAACAAGGACAGTATAAGCAAGAGACCCAGTACTTC. Its protein product is CASSQQGQYKQETQYF.

This clonotype occurred a few times. The gene calls are TRBV7-2 and TRBJ2-3; D call uncertain. The germline V and J ends were trimmed by 3 bases and 6 bases, with 16 bases remaining between them. The CDR3 length is 15 residues. Germline lookup yields CDR1 SGHTA and CDR2 FQGNSA. CDR3 loop: CASSFRSDTRDTQYF. DNA of the CDR3: TGTGCCAGCAGCTTTAGGTCCGACACCAGGGATACGCAGTATTTT.

The chain uses TRBV7-8 and TRBJ2-7, with 14 bases that match TRBD2. This CDR3 comprises 15 residues. Germline V gives CDR1 SGHVS, CDR2 FQNEAQ. J lost 5 bases, V lost 2 bases, and 2 bases had no gene match. The CDR3 DNA is TGTGCCAGCAGCTTACGACTAGCGGGGGGGCACGAGCAGTACTTC. Amino acid sequence: CASSLRLAGGHEQYF. The full variable domain, its missing parts supplied by reference TRBV7-8 and TRBJ2-7, is GAGVSQSPRYKVAKRGQDVALRCDPISGHVSLFWYQQALGQGPEFLTYFQNEAQLDKSGLPSDRFFAERPEGSVSTLKIQRTQQEDSAVYLCASSLRLAGGHEQYFGPGTRLTVT.

This clonotype was counted a few times. V gene TRBV6-5 combines with J gene TRBJ1-3, with D unclear. The germline gives CDR1 MNHEY, CDR2 SVGAGI. The CDR3 is 14 amino acids. Trimming cost V 2 bases and J 4 bases, with 9 bases left between them. CDR3 protein: CASSYEGSGNTIYF. The CDR3 coding sequence is TGTGCCAGCAGTTACGAGGGATCGGGAAACACCATATATTTT.

The chain links TRBV12-3 or TRBV12-4 to TRBJ1-4; D unresolved. The V and J ends lost 6 bases and 0 bases respectively, with 8 bases between them. This CDR3 region has 14 residues. In nucleotides, the CDR3 is TGTGCCAGCAGACCCAGTGCAACTAATGAAAAACTGTTTTTT. It translates to CASRPSATNEKLFF.

The table lists this clonotype with a few counts. CDR3 in DNA: TGTGCCACCGCCGGGCGGGGGAGCTCCTACGAGCAGTACTTC. It translates to CATAGRGSSYEQYF. This chain connects TRBV3-1 to TRBJ2-7; 7 bases match TRBD2. Germline CDR1 is LGHDT and CDR2 is YNNKEL (reference sequence). This CDR3 has 14 amino acids. Trimming cost V 10 bases and J 0 bases; bases outside gene matches: 9.

The chain is built from TRBV12-3 or TRBV12-4 and TRBJ1-2, with 10 positions matching TRBD1. With V trimmed by 6 bases and J by 6 bases, 4 bases remained unmatched. The CDR3 covers 13 residues. This CDR3 reads CASSRQGAHGYTF. The CDR3 DNA reads TGTGCCAGCAGCAGACAGGGGGCGCATGGCTACACCTTC.